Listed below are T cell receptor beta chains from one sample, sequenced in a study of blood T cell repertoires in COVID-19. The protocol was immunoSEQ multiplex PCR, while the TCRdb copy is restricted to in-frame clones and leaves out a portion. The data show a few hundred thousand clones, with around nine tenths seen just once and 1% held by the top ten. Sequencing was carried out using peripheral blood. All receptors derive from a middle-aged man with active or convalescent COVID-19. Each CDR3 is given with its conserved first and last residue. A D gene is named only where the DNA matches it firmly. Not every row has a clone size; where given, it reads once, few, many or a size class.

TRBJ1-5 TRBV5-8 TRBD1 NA CASSWTGLGQPQHF TGTGCCAGCAGCTGGACAGGGCTGGGGCAGCCCCAGCATTTT
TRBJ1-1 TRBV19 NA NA CASSAAKRNTEAFF TGTGCCAGTAGTGCCGCGAAGAGGAACACTGAAGCTTTCTTT
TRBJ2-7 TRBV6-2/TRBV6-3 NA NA CASSYSRAGQYF TGTGCCAGCAGTTATTCCAGGGCCGGGCAGTACTTC
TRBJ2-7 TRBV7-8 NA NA CASSNYRYAVDEQYF TGTGCCAGCAGCAATTACAGGTACGCGGTGGACGAGCAGTACTTC
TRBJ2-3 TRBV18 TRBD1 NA CASSLGTGADTQYF TGTGCCAGCTCACTAGGGACAGGGGCAGATACGCAGTATTTT
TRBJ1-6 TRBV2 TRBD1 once CASSFPRGGGSYNSPLHF TGTGCCAGCAGTTTCCCGAGAGGGGGCGGTTCCTATAATTCACCCCTCCACTTT
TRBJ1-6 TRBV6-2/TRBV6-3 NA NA CASSPRAGAGSPLHF TGTGCCAGCAGCCCCCGGGCGGGGGCTGGCTCACCCCTCCACTTT
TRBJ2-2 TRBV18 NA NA CASSPLSLGLNTGELFF TGTGCCAGCTCACCACTGAGTCTGGGCTTGAACACCGGGGAGCTGTTTTTT
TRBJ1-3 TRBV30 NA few CAWSVIAGVPSGNTIYF TGTGCCTGGAGTGTAATCGCAGGGGTGCCCTCTGGAAACACCATATATTTT
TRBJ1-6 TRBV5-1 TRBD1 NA CASSLGTVNSPLHF TGCGCCAGCAGCCTTGGGACAGTTAATTCACCCCTCCACTTT
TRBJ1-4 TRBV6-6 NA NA CASILRGQGVNEKLFF TGTGCCAGCATTCTGAGAGGACAAGGTGTTAATGAAAAACTGTTTTTT
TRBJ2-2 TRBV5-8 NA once CASSLPPGELFF TGTGCCAGCAGCTTGCCCCCCGGGGAGTTGTTTTTT
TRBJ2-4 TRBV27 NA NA CASSLSTGGNAKNIQYF TGTGCCAGCAGTTTATCAACGGGCGGGAACGCCAAAAACATTCAGTACTTC
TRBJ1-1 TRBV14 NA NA CASSPTQADTEAFF TGTGCCAGCAGCCCCACTCAAGCTGACACTGAAGCTTTCTTT
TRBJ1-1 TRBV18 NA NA CASSPVVFGGSGTEAFF TGTGCCAGCTCACCAGTTGTCTTTGGGGGCTCGGGAACTGAAGCTTTCTTT
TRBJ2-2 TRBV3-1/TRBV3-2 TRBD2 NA CASSQDRSREGMAGELFF TGTGCCAGCAGCCAAGATAGATCGCGGGAGGGCATGGCCGGGGAGCTGTTTTTT
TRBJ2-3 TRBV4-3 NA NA CASSREGPNGGDTQYF TGCGCCAGCAGCCGCGAGGGACCCAACGGGGGAGATACGCAGTATTTT
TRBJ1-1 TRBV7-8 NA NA CASSLVSGNTEAFF TGTGCCAGCAGCTTAGTATCCGGGAACACTGAAGCTTTCTTT
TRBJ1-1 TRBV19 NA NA CASSIFGRARDTEAFF TGTGCCAGTAGTATATTCGGCAGGGCCCGAGACACTGAAGCTTTCTTT
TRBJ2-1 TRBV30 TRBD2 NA CAWSPDSGSYNEQFF TGTGCCTGGAGTCCCGATAGCGGGAGCTACAATGAGCAGTTCTTC
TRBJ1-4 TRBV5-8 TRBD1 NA CASSLGWTGTEKLFF TGTGCCAGCAGCTTGGGGTGGACAGGGACTGAAAAACTGTTTTTT
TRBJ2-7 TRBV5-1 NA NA CASSPDSTIYEQYF TGCGCCAGCAGCCCCGACTCGACCATCTACGAGCAGTACTTC
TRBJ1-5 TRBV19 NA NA CASTQNSNQPQHF TGTGCCAGTACCCAAAATAGCAATCAGCCCCAGCATTTT
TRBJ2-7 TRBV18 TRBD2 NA CASSPPASGSNNEQYF TGTGCCAGCTCACCACCCGCTAGCGGGAGTAACAACGAGCAGTACTTC
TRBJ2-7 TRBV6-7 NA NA CASSYEGVSYEQYF TGTGCCAGCAGTTACGAAGGGGTATCCTACGAGCAGTACTTC
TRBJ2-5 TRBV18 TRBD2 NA CASSPNSVSSGAETQYF TGTGCCAGCTCACCTAATTCAGTCTCTAGCGGGGCAGAGACCCAGTACTTC
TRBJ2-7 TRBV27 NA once CASSSDSYEQYF TGTGCCAGCAGTTCCGACAGTTACGAGCAGTACTTC
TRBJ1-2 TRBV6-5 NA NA CASTFGPGSSYGYTF TGTGCCAGCACCTTTGGGCCGGGATCCTCCTATGGCTACACCTTC
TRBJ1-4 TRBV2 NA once CASRRTGNEKLFF TGTGCCAGCAGGAGAACGGGAAACGAAAAACTGTTTTTT
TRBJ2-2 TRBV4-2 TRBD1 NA CASSQRQGPNTGELFF TGTGCCAGCAGCCAAAGACAGGGACCGAACACCGGGGAGCTGTTTTTT
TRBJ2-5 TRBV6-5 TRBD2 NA CASRGLAGETQYF TGTGCCAGCAGGGGACTAGCGGGGGAGACCCAGTACTTC
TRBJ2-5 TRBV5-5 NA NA CASSRGSGETQYF TGTGCCAGCTCCCGGGGATCGGGAGAGACCCAGTACTTC
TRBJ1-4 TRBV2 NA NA CASSRLLGRGEKLFF TGTGCCAGCAGTCGGTTATTGGGGCGTGGTGAAAAACTGTTTTTT
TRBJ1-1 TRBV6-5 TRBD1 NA CASSFTGGGMNTEAFF TGTGCCAGCAGTTTCACAGGGGGAGGTATGAACACTGAAGCTTTCTTT
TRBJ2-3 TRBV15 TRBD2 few CATSRGQGRGSTDTQYF TGTGCCACCAGCAGAGGACAAGGGAGGGGTAGCACAGATACGCAGTATTTT
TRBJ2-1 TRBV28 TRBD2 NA CASSLYLAGADEQFF TGTGCCAGCAGTTTATACCTAGCGGGAGCGGATGAGCAGTTCTTC
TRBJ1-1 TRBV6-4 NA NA CASSRGANTEAFF TGTGCCAGCAGCCGTGGGGCTAACACTGAAGCTTTCTTT
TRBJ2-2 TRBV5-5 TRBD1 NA CANRQGANTGELFF TGTGCCAACCGGCAGGGGGCGAACACCGGGGAGCTGTTTTTT
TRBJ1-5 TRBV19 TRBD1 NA CASRGGQEGNQPQHF TGTGCCAGTAGGGGGGGACAGGAGGGGAATCAGCCCCAGCATTTT
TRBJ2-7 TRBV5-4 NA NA CASSLGGPGSYEQYF TGTGCCAGCAGCTTGGGGGGGCCAGGATCCTACGAGCAGTACTTC
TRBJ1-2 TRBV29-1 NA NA CSVEQGTVYGYTF TGCAGCGTTGAACAGGGTACGGTCTATGGCTACACCTTC
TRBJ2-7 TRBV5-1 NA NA CASSWGPSANEQYF TGCGCCAGCAGTTGGGGGCCCTCCGCCAACGAGCAGTACTTC
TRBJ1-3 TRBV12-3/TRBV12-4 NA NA CASSLVSGNTIYF TGTGCCAGCAGTTTAGTATCTGGAAACACCATATATTTT
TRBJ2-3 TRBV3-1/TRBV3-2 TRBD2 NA CASSRSGRSTDTQYF TGTGCCAGCAGCCGTAGCGGGAGGAGCACAGATACGCAGTATTTT
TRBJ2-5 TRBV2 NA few CASSANIQETQYF TGTGCCAGCAGTGCTAATATCCAAGAGACCCAGTACTTC
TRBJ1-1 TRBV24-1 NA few CATSDVGAAEAFF TGTGCCACCAGTGATGTGGGGGCAGCTGAAGCTTTCTTT
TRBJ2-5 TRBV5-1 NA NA CASSGGLGETQYF TGCGCCAGCAGCGGGGGCCTAGGGGAGACCCAGTACTTC
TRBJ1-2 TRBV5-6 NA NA CASSWNLANYGYTF TGTGCCAGCAGCTGGAACCTAGCTAACTATGGCTACACCTTC
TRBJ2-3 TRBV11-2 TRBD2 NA CASSFLAGGSDTQYF TGTGCCAGCAGCTTTTTAGCGGGGGGTTCAGATACGCAGTATTTT
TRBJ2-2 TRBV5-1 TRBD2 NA CASSPGSWAGGLNTGELFF TGCGCCAGCAGCCCCGGTAGTTGGGCGGGAGGCCTCAACACCGGGGAGCTGTTTTTT
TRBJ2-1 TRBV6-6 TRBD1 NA CASNIDRVYNEQFF TGTGCCAGCAACATAGACAGGGTATACAATGAGCAGTTCTTC
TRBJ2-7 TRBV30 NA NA CASSLGAYEQYF TGTGCCTCTTCGCTCGGGGCCTACGAGCAGTACTTC
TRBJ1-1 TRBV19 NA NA CASSLSSNTEAFF TGTGCCAGTAGTTTGTCGTCGAACACTGAAGCTTTCTTT
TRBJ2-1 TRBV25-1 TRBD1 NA CASSSRTGPYNEQFF TGTGCCAGCAGTTCCCGGACAGGGCCCTACAATGAGCAGTTCTTC
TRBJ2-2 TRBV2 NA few CASSEFRTLGGGELFF TGTGCCAGCAGTGAATTCAGGACCCTCGGGGGCGGGGAGCTGTTTTTT
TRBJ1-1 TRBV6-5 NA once CASSYSSDTEAFF TGTGCCAGCAGTTACTCTTCGGACACTGAAGCTTTCTTT
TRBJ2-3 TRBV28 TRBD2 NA CASSGGGDSSTDTQYF TGTGCCAGCAGTGGGGGGGGAGACAGCTCCACAGATACGCAGTATTTT